The rows below give T cell receptor beta chains drawn from one sample of a study of T cell responses to AZD1222 COVID-19 vaccine. Here immunoSEQ multiplex PCR was the method, and the copy in TCRdb shows in-frame clones only, minus some. The sample has roughly 120,000 clones; 88% are singletons. Sequencing was performed on peripheral blood, taken on day 0 of AZD1222 vaccination. These receptors originate from an adult in good health. Each CDR3 is given with its conserved first and last residue. The order of the fields is CDR3 protein, V gene, J gene.

CASSQVLGWETQYF,TRBV4-3,TRBJ2-5
CASSTTSPYEQYF,TRBV28,TRBJ2-7
CASSLMQRGPNTGELFF,TRBV4-1,TRBJ2-2
CATSGQLNTEAFF,TRBV27,TRBJ1-1
CASSSPASGSPIYNEQFF,TRBV5-1,TRBJ2-1
CASSDIGNTIYF,TRBV6-4,TRBJ1-3
CASSANPGSYEQYF,TRBV28,TRBJ2-7
CASSDWSGGTSSYEQYF,TRBV6-1,TRBJ2-7
CASSLRGGGNTGELFF,TRBV7-2,TRBJ2-2
CASSHLDAGLFF,TRBV3-1/TRBV3-2,TRBJ2-1
CASSPNGLGRTDTQYF,TRBV18,TRBJ2-3
CASSLSGAKETQYF,TRBV7-9,TRBJ2-5
CASSPRDRVLMGEAFF,TRBV6-2/TRBV6-3,TRBJ1-1
CASGLVQPGQGFNYGYTF,TRBV12-5,TRBJ1-2
CASSQVLVGDTQYF,TRBV4-3,TRBJ2-3
CASSFSTNSNQPQHF,TRBV5-6,TRBJ1-5
CASSPQADGEQYF,TRBV11-3,TRBJ2-7
CASSLIDRAGNQPQHF,TRBV7-8,TRBJ1-5
CASSVAPWDTGELFF,TRBV9,TRBJ2-2
CASSVDGRESGGYTF,TRBV9,TRBJ1-2
CASSLDTGRTYEQYF,TRBV5-4,TRBJ2-7
CPQAGWGTDTQYF,TRBV2,TRBJ2-3
CASSRIGGSYEQYF,TRBV7-9,TRBJ2-7
CASSQECGTPYYYEQYF,TRBV3-1/TRBV3-2,TRBJ2-7
CASILRADRGDYEQYF,TRBV28,TRBJ2-7
CASRGRLNNNEQFF,TRBV11-1,TRBJ2-1
CASSPTPPRLAGVLEQYF,TRBV27,TRBJ2-7
CASSSGIAAAAGGYTF,TRBV6-5,TRBJ1-2
CASSPLTGGPEKLFF,TRBV19,TRBJ1-4
CASSPPEGQGSYEQYF,TRBV19,TRBJ2-7
CASSANIRDRGSYEQYF,TRBV9,TRBJ2-7
CASSTSGAANEKLFF,TRBV6-5,TRBJ1-4
CASTEQRNSPLHF,TRBV12-3/TRBV12-4,TRBJ1-6
CASSLSGWAGGNAGEQFF,TRBV13,TRBJ2-1
CASSLTGSGYTF,TRBV5-1,TRBJ1-2
CASSSLGSHTEAFF,TRBV19,TRBJ1-1
CASSYSPTGNTEAFF,TRBV6-2/TRBV6-3,TRBJ1-1
CAISEIGGGDSQLYF,TRBV10-3,TRBJ2-4
CASSPRGSSNQPQHF,TRBV3-1/TRBV3-2,TRBJ1-5
CASSRTGVTSYEQYF,TRBV7-2,TRBJ2-7
CASGGGVPGEQYF,TRBV12-5,TRBJ2-7
CASSYTTNTEAFF,TRBV7-2,TRBJ1-1
CASRYNFEAFF,TRBV28,TRBJ1-1
CASRTGLHYNEQFF,TRBV2,TRBJ2-1
CASSFEGAGNTEAFF,TRBV6-5,TRBJ1-1
CASSQADNQGYTEAFF,TRBV3-1/TRBV3-2,TRBJ1-1
CASSLYRPGQGKGNTIYF,TRBV19,TRBJ1-3
CASSPFRLLTEAFF,TRBV7-6,TRBJ1-1
CASSSGADGAYGYTF,TRBV7-2,TRBJ1-2
CASTPRRGRVETQYF,TRBV6-5,TRBJ2-5
CASSEGRQSSGNTIYF,TRBV9,TRBJ1-3
CASSLVKGQETQYF,TRBV5-6,TRBJ2-5
CASSSNLYSNTGELFF,TRBV7-6,TRBJ2-2